The entry below describes one T cell receptor beta chain. The data belong to a study of T cell changes during pregnancy in multiple sclerosis. The germline V and J ends were trimmed by 0 bases and 0 bases, with 12 bases remaining between them. The CDR3 totals 17 residues. In germline, CDR1 is LNHDA, CDR2 SQIVND (reference sequence). The method was immunoSEQ multiplex PCR; TCRdb's version includes in-frame clones alone and lacks a portion of them. The repertoire includes around 60,000 clones, 90% to 95% of them detected once, and about 0.33% sits in the top ten. The TCR sequence derives from a female donor with multiple sclerosis, enrolled in a pregnancy study. The V and J genes are TRBV19 and TRBJ2-1; D gene unclear. Sequenced here: CD4+ T cells from peripheral blood mononuclear cells, sampled before pregnancy. The CDR3 DNA follows: TGTGCCAGTAGTATAGATCGTGACTTGAGCTCCTACAATGAGCAGTTCTTC. Translated: CASSIDRDLSSYNEQFF.